This T cell receptor beta chain was captured in a study of shared clonotypes between healthy human individuals. Study details: Three CD4 naive, three CD4 memory, two CD8 naive and one CD8 memory plate were used per donor.

Each subset's genomic DNA was shared equally among a number of immunoSEQ plates. Assay: immunoSEQ multiplex PCR; the TCRdb copy retains only in-frame clones and omits some. This sample yields approximately 330,000 clones, of which 73% are seen a single time; roughly a tenth belongs to the top ten. V dropped 0 bases and J dropped 4 bases, with 12 bases sitting between them. The CDR3 totals 15 residues. Germline V gene sequence: CDR1 ENHRY, CDR2 SYGVKD. This sequence was found in a man aged 25-40 years in good health. Input material: memory CD4+ T cells sorted from blood. Subset noted: CD45RA-negative fraction. The chain uses TRBV10-3 and TRBJ1-1, with no clear D. The CDR3 nucleotides are TGTGCCATCAGTGAGTCCTCGTACCCGGGCACTGAAGCTTTCTTT. Translation gives CAISESSYPGTEAFF.